This TCR beta chain derives from a study of T cell responses to AZD1222 COVID-19 vaccine. Sequencing used immunoSEQ multiplex PCR; TCRdb keeps in-frame clones, though not all of them. Here the sample spans 50,000 to 65,000 clones, 75% to 90% being singletons. Recipients boosted at about 4 weeks or about 12 weeks are pooled. Material: peripheral blood, obtained 28 days after the second AZD1222 dose. This TCR was sampled from an adult who received the AZD1222 COVID-19 vaccine.

Written as DNA, the CDR3 is TGCAGCGTCAGAGACGACAGCTATGGCTACACCTTC. Translated: CSVRDDSYGYTF. The V call is TRBV29-1, the J call TRBJ1-2, with D possibly matching TRBD1 (5 bases). V was clipped by 6 bases and J by 4 bases, with 12 bases between them. CDR1 is SQVTM, CDR2 ANQGSEA, per germline. This CDR3 spans 12 amino acids.